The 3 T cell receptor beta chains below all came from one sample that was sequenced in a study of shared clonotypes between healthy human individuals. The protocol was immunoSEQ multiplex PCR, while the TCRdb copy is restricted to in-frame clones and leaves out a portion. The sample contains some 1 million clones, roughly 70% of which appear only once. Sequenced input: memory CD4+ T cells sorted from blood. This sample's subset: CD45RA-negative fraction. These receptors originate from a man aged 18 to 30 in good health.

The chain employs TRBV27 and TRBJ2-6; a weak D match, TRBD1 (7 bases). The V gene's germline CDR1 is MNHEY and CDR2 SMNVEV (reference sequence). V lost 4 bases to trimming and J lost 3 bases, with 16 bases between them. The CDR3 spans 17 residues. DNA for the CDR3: TGTGCCAGCAGTTCCCGACAGGGAGGAAATGGGGCCAACGTCCTGACTTTC. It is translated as CASSSRQGGNGANVLTF.

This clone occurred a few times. CDR3 in DNA: TGTGCCAGCAGCCCGATACAGGGGTACACTGAAGCTTTCTTT. Translation: CASSPIQGYTEAFF. The chain has TRBV5-6 and TRBJ1-1; 7 bases are shared with TRBD1. The CDR3 is 14 residues long. The V and J ends lost 4 bases and 3 bases, in that order; junction bases with no gene match: 6. Germline V CDR1 and CDR2: SGHDT, YYEEEE. The variable domain in full, with the rest retrieved from reference TRBV5-6 and TRBJ1-1, is DAGVTQSPTHLIKTRGQQVTLRCSPKSGHDTVSWYQQALGQGPQFIFQYYEEEERQRGNFPDRFSGHQFPNYSSELNVNALLLGDSALYLCASSPIQGYTEAFFGQGTRLTVV.

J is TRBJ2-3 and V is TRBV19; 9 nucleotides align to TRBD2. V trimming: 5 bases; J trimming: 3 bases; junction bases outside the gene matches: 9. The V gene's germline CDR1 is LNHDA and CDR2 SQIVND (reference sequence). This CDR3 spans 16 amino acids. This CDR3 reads CASSLVSGGRTDTQYF. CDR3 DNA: TGTGCCAGTAGTTTGGTTAGCGGGGGACGGACAGATACGCAGTATTTT.